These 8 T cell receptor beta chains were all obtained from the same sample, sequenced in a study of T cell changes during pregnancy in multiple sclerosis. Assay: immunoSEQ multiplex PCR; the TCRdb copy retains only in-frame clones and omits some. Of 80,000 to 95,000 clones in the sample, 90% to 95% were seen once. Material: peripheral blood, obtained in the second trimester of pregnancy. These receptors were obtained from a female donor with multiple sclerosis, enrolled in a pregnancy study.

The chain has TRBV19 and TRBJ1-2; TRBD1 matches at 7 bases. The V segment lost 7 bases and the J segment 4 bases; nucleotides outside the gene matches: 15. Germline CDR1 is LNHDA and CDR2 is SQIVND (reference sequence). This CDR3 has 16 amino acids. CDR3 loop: CASIATGVGASYGYTF. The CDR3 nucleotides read TGTGCCAGTATCGCCACAGGGGTAGGGGCCTCCTATGGCTACACCTTC.

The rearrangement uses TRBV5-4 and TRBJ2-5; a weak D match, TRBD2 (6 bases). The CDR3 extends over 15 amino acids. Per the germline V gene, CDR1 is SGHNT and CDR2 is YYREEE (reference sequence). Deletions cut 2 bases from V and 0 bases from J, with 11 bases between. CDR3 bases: TGTGCCAGCAGCTTACCGGCGGGGAACCAAGAGACCCAGTACTTC. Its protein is CASSLPAGNQETQYF. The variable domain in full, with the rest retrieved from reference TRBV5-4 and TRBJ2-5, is ETGVTQSPTHLIKTRGQQVTLRCSSQSGHNTVSWYQQALGQGPQFIFQYYREEENGRGNFPPRFSGLQFPNYSSELNVNALELDDSALYLCASSLPAGNQETQYFGPGTRLLVL.

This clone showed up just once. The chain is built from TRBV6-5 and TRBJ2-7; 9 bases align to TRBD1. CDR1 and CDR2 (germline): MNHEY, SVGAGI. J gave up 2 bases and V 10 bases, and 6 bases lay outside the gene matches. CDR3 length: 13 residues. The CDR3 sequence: CATRRDRAYEQYF. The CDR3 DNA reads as TGTGCCACCCGTCGGGACAGGGCCTACGAGCAGTACTTC.

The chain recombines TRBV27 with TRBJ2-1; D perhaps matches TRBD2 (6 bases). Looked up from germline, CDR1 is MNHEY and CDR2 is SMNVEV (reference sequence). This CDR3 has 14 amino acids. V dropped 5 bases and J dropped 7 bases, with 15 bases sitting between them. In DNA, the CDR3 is TGTGCCAGCAGTACGGGAGCGAACGTTAATGAGCAGTTCTTC. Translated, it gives CASSTGANVNEQFF.

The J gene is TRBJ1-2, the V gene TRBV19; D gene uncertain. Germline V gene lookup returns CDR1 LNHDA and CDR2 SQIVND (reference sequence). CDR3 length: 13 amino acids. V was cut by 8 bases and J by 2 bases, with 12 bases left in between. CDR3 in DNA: TGTGCCAGTTCCCAGCTAGGCAACTATGGCTACACCTTC. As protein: CASSQLGNYGYTF. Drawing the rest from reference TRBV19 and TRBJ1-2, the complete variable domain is DGGITQSPKYLFRKEGQNVTLSCEQNLNHDAMYWYRQDPGQGLRLIYYSQIVNDFQKGDIAEGYSVSREKKESFPLTVTSAQKNPTAFYLCASSQLGNYGYTFGSGTRLTVV.

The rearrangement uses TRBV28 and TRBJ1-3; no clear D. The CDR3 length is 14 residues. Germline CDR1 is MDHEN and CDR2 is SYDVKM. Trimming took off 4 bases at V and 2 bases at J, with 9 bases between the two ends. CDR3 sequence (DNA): TGTGCCAGCAGTTCCCCGGGAACTGGAAACACCATATATTTT. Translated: CASSSPGTGNTIYF.

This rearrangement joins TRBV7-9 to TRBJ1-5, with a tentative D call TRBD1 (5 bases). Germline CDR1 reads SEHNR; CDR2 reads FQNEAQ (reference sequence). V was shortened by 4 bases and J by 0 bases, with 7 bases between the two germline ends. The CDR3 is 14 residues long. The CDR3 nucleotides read TGTGCCAGCAGCTCAGGGCCTAGCAATCAGCCCCAGCATTTT. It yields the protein CASSSGPSNQPQHF.

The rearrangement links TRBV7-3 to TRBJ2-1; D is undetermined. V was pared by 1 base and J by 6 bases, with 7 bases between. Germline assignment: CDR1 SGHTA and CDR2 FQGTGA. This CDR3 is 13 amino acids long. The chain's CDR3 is CASSLSGRNEQFF. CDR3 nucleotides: TGTGCCAGCAGCTTAAGCGGCCGCAATGAGCAGTTCTTC. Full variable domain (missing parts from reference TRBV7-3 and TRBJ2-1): GAGVSQTPSNKVTEKGKYVELRCDPISGHTALYWYRQSLGQGPEFLIYFQGTGAADDSGLPNDRFFAVRPEGSVSTLKIQRTERGDSAVYLCASSLSGRNEQFFGPGTRLTVL.